This entry features one TCR beta chain sequence. One end of the junction fails to match germline, which may point to a read error. In the original processing: How many nucleated cells were present was estimated from reference gene primer amplification. Repertoires were generated with immunoSEQ multiplex PCR, while TCRdb's copy carries only in-frame clones and drops some. The DNA was the basis for D and trimming; V, J and clone size are from that table. Here the sample spans about 310,000 clones, 87% being singletons. This specimen belongs to a study of blood T cell repertoires in COVID-19. Study background: Whether acute or convalescent, the COVID-19 samples came from the United States, Italy and Spain. PBMCs, B-cell-depleted T cells, or T cells were the source of the cDNA or gDNA that made up the material.

This CDR3 is built from 15 residues. Germline CDR1 reads SGHTA; CDR2 reads FQGNSA. The clonotype was recovered from a woman between 50 and 59 years old who had recovered from COVID-19. The chain joins TRBV7-2 to TRBJ2-5, with 11 bases identical to TRBD2. The sample was peripheral blood. This CDR3 is CASSLDTASGRNSDF. The DNA of the CDR3 is TGTGCCAGCAGCTTAGATACGGCTAGCGGGAGGAACTCGGACTTC. Using reference TRBV7-2 and TRBJ2-5 for the parts outside the CDR3, the full variable domain is GAGVSQSPSNKVTEKGKDVELRCDPISGHTALYWYRQSLGQGLEFLIYFQGNSAPDKSGLPSDRFSAERTGGSVSTLTIQRTQQEDSAVYLCASSLDTASGRNSDFGPGTRLLVL.